This T cell receptor (beta chain) was found in a study of blood T cell repertoires in COVID-19. Assay: immunoSEQ multiplex PCR; the TCRdb copy retains only in-frame clones and omits some. The sample consists of roughly 150,000 clones, roughly 84% of them appearing once. The CDR3 loop spans 13 amino acids. With 4 bases removed from V and 8 bases from J, the gap between germline ends came to 11 bases. From germline, CDR1 is SEHNR and CDR2 FQNEAQ (reference sequence). The chain has TRBV7-9 and TRBJ2-2; D is undetermined. Sequenced sample: PBMCs or T cells enriched from blood (not recorded which). This sequence originates from an older man who had been exposed to COVID-19. The CDR3 DNA is TGTGCCAGCAGCTCGAGGAATGAGGGGGAGCTGTTTTTT. Protein product: CASSSRNEGELFF.